These 8 T cell receptor beta chains originate from one sample sequenced in a study of blood T cell repertoires in COVID-19. TCRdb's table, derived via immunoSEQ multiplex PCR, lists solely in-frame clones and lacks some. This sample has roughly 180,000 clones; about 86% occur once, and the top ten carry around 0.99%. Input material: peripheral blood. These receptors all stem from a man between 18 and 29 years old with acute or convalescent COVID-19.

This chain connects TRBV9 to TRBJ1-5; a weak D match, TRBD1 (6 bases). The CDR3 extends over 14 amino acids. The germline V and J ends were trimmed by 0 bases and 6 bases, with 10 bases remaining between them. In germline, CDR1 is SGDLS, CDR2 YYNGEE. The CDR3 DNA sequence: TGTGCCAGCAGCGTAGGATCAGGGGCTCAGCCCCAGCATTTT. Translated, it gives CASSVGSGAQPQHF.

J is TRBJ2-2 and V is TRBV10-2, with 8 bases aligning to TRBD1. The germline V gene encodes CDR1 WSHSY and CDR2 SAAADI. V shed 3 bases, J shed 5 bases, and the junction held 2 bases outside the gene matches. The CDR3 contains 14 residues. Written as DNA, the CDR3 is TGCGCCAGCAGTGAAACAGGGGGGACCGGGGAGCTGTTTTTT. As protein: CASSETGGTGELFF.

This chain connects TRBV7-9 to TRBJ2-1; D is unresolved. Looked up from germline, CDR1 is SEHNR and CDR2 is FQNEAQ (reference sequence). The germline V and J ends were trimmed by 4 bases and 5 bases, with 12 bases remaining between them. The CDR3 sequence is 14 residues long. In nucleotides, the CDR3 is TGTGCCAGCAGCTCTGACTGGCCCCACAATGAGCAGTTCTTC. It encodes CASSSDWPHNEQFF. Complete variable domain (other parts from reference TRBV7-9 and TRBJ2-1): DTGVSQNPRHKITKRGQNVTFRCDPISEHNRLYWYRQTLGQGPEFLTYFQNEAQLEKSRLLSDRFSAERPKGSFSTLEIQRTEQGDSAMYLCASSSDWPHNEQFFGPGTRLTVL.

The J gene is TRBJ2-1, the V gene TRBV4-1; possibly TRBD2 for D (5 bases). CDR1 MGHRA and CDR2 YSYEKL come from the germline V gene. This CDR3 is built from 14 residues. V lost 6 bases and J 0 bases, leaving 9 bases between the germline ends. CDR3 region: CASRPGGSYNEQFF. The CDR3, as DNA: TGCGCCAGCAGACCAGGAGGCTCCTACAATGAGCAGTTCTTC.

This clone has just one count. This chain connects TRBV3-1 (or the pseudogene TRBV3-2) to TRBJ1-2, with D possibly being TRBD1 (6 bases). The CDR3 spans 18 residues. V lost 1 base, J lost 4 bases, and 22 bases lay in between. Germline lookup yields CDR1 LGHDT and CDR2 YNNKEL (reference sequence). CDR3 sequence reads: CASSQVARGRSNSYGYTF. CDR3 nucleotide sequence: TGTGCCAGCAGCCAAGTTGCCAGGGGACGTTCCAATAGCTATGGCTACACCTTC.

The V gene is TRBV3-1 (or the pseudogene TRBV3-2), the J gene TRBJ1-5; D gene ambiguous. Germline V lookup: CDR1 LGHDT, CDR2 YNNKEL (reference sequence). Trimming took 0 bases from V and 6 from J, leaving 6 bases between them. There are 13 residues in the CDR3. The CDR3 bases are TGTGCCAGCAGCCAAGATTTCAGTCAGCCCCAGCATTTT. Protein: CASSQDFSQPQHF.

V gene TRBV5-1 combines with J gene TRBJ1-2, with 7 nucleotides matching TRBD1. Germline lookup yields CDR1 SGHRS and CDR2 YFSETQ. After removal of 4 bases from V and 8 bases from J, the junction contained 8 bases not matched to a gene. The CDR3 loop spans 13 amino acids. Here the CDR3 DNA reads TGCGCCAGCAGCAAGACAGGGTCAGGCGGCTACACCTTC. This gives the protein CASSKTGSGGYTF.

J is TRBJ1-1 and V is TRBV27; D not resolved. The V gene's germline CDR1 is MNHEY and CDR2 SMNVEV (reference sequence). V lost 6 bases, J lost 3 bases, and 11 bases lay in between. This CDR3 contains 13 residues. The DNA of the CDR3 is TGTGCCAGCAGCCCGGTAGTATACACTGAAGCTTTCTTT. Translated: CASSPVVYTEAFF.